The TCR beta chain under discussion was sequenced for a study of T cells in women clearing cervical HPV infection. Study as a whole: Cases were women with histologically confirmed HPV16-related CIN3 or worse, including 2 invasive cancers. Control women cleared a single incident HPV16 infection within 12 months.

With regard to this clone: What it recognizes is unknown. From the germline J gene comes the end of the CDR3, since the read stops 3 residues before it.

Using immunoSEQ multiplex PCR, the repertoire was profiled, and TCRdb retains in-frame clones only, with some absent. This repertoire comprises around 30,000 clones; its ten largest clones make up around 21%. Study-wide findings and caveats: Controls had more TRBV6-7 (0.16%) than cases (about 0.11%).

This CDR3 is 11 amino acids long. Germline CDR1 is SEHNR and CDR2 is FQNEAQ (reference sequence). Cervical HPV DNA detected by MY09/MY11 PCR, typed by dot-blot. This receptor was taken from a woman aged 18-70 years with a cervical HPV16 infection that either progressed to CIN3+ or cleared (not recorded which). The specimen was blood buffy coat. The chain couples TRBV7-9 to TRBJ2-2; D ambiguous. The CDR3 sequence: CASSSSEKLFF. The part of the CDR3 DNA that was read is TGTGCCAGCAGCTCAAGCGAAAAG. Looking up the rest from reference TRBV7-9 and TRBJ2-2 gives the full variable domain: DTGVSQNPRHKITKRGQNVTFRCDPISEHNRLYWYRQTLGQGPEFLTYFQNEAQLEKSRLLSDRFSAERPKGSFSTLEIQRTEQGDSAMYLCASSSSEKLFFGEGSRLTVL.